The T cell receptor (beta chain) under discussion was sequenced for a study of blood T cell repertoires in COVID-19. The method was immunoSEQ multiplex PCR; TCRdb's version includes in-frame clones alone and lacks a portion of them. The sample records 80,000 or so clones, 82% being singletons. V lost 0 bases, J lost 9 bases, and 7 bases lay in between. The CDR3 extends over 12 amino acids. Germline CDR1 reads SGDLS; CDR2 reads YYNGEE. The rearrangement links TRBV9 to TRBJ2-1; the D is unclear. This TCR was recovered from an older woman with acute or convalescent COVID-19. What was sequenced was peripheral blood. DNA of the CDR3: TGTGCCAGCAGCGTAGTGAGGTCTGAGCAGTTCTTC. As protein: CASSVVRSEQFF.